This T cell receptor (beta chain) derives from a study of blood T cells in healthy people across ages (dated by TCRdb to about 2015). Study-wide context: In model experiments, template switching captured roughly one uniquely barcoded TCR beta cDNA molecule for every two T cells. Age-related changes in TCR beta repertoire diversity were measured in the study by deep sequencing normalized with unique cDNA molecular identifiers. Four age groups were formed from the donors: young (average approximately 17 years), middle-aged (approximately 40), aged (about 62) and long-lived (around 80). Using the same blood draw, the study looked at two additional independent replicas of 1 million unique cDNA reads for two donors, one aged 18 to 30 and the other aged 80 or older. Study-level results and caveats: Estimates of total diversity from one million sequenced T cells were regarded as lower bounds and underestimates. The percentage of naive T cells measured by flow cytometry correlated strongly with observed TCR beta diversity. Because profiling used bulk unsorted PBMCs, naive and antigen-experienced compartments could not be compared conclusively. Compared with the aged group, the long-lived group had more naive CD4+ T cells, fewer expanded clones and increased TCR diversity, suggesting age selection. The CMV infection status of donors was not known, potentially confounding age-related changes in expanded clonotypes. As age increased, observed TCR beta diversity per million T cells dropped in a roughly linear way, and a significant reduction was already evident by age approximately 40.

The library relied on 5' RACE. Instrument used: Illumina HiSeq 2500. A second PCR of roughly 6 to 11 cycles was run with a J-beta primer mix and a sample-barcoded 5' primer. A unique molecular identifier was introduced onto each TCR beta cDNA molecule by a template-switch 5' adaptor carrying 12 random nucleotides. Each sample yielded at least 2.5 million CDR3-containing paired-end reads. The Mint cDNA synthesis kit, primed by a TRBC-specific oligonucleotide, was used to synthesize first-strand cDNA from all RNA. After uracil-DNA glycosylase treatment, a first 18-cycle PCR used universal primers M1SS and BC2_uni_R on all cDNA. The paper's data handling went like this. For normalization, 1 million high-quality reads, each with a distinct molecular identifier, were randomly selected from each sample. Instead of being binned into consensus sequences, reads that shared molecular identifiers were thrown out. MiTCR, set to a Q25 quality threshold and the strictest error-elimination algorithm, was used for CDR3 identification, clonotype clustering and error correction. A nonparametric unseen species model using Euler transformation provided a lower-bound estimate of total TCR beta diversity. Using fastp at Q25 and MiXCR, TCRdb reprocessed the public reads and kept productive beta chains. Merged by CDR3 protein, the rows form single entries marked with the most common genes and DNA. TCRdb assigned the V and J calls; the authors' analysis was not used. Across this sample there are roughly 800,000 distinct CDR3 sequences, with more than 20% seen only once. The ten largest clones represent 9.4% of the sample.

Systemically healthy Caucasian individuals from Russia, over 30 in total and aged about 6 to 95 years, were included as donors. Each donor gave around 9.5 milliliters of peripheral blood, collected into EDTA-treated Vacutainer tubes. Ficoll-Paque density-gradient centrifugation was used to isolate PBMCs, with at least 6 million obtained per sample. Total RNA was extracted from PBMCs with Trizol reagent, with at least 6 micrograms obtained per sample. For every donor, an aliquot of PBMCs went through flow cytometry to measure the percentages of naive CD45RAhigh/CD27high T cells. About this clonotype itself: Its target antigen remains unknown. No qualities accompany the bases; no much larger clone lies one base away.

The CDR3 runs 13 amino acids, cysteine and phenylalanine included. This entry keeps only the CDR3 DNA: 39 bases, framed from base 1. Via the germline V gene, CDR1 is LGHNA and CDR2 YSLEER. V gives up 0 bases and J gives up 5 bases, and the segment between their germline ends measures 8 bases. This sample was shared with a second study, whose subject was T cells of mothers and their children. The other study reports the following: The donors were nine systemically healthy Caucasian individuals, made up of three mothers and their six children. cDNA synthesis consumed the entire amount of extracted RNA, loaded at approximately 1.5 ug RNA in each 15 ul reaction. Sample barcodes and 2-4 random nucleotides were added via the M1S primer in the second PCR. Over 10 million TCR beta CDR3 reads came from each mother, compared with around 3 million reads from each child. Thymic selection shapes the output of TCR recombination in a similar way in related and unrelated pairs, and inherited differences have a minor effect. Related mother-child pairs always showed normalized repertoire overlap that was slightly higher than in unrelated mother-child pairs, though the difference was never significant. With a sensitivity of about 100 clones per million clonotypes, no persistent microchimeric T cell clones were detected. In the study, deep NGS was used to compare the TCR beta repertoires of mothers and children, and features distinguishing related mother-child pairs from unrelated individuals were sought. The mean age was about 37 +/- 4 years for the mothers and roughly 10 +/- 4 years for the children. After adapters were ligated using NEBNext reagents, the libraries underwent 100+100 nt paired-end sequencing on an Illumina HiSeq 2000. To avoid cross-contamination, the mother libraries and the child libraries were prepared a month apart and sequenced in separate runs. Each donor had between about 450,000 and 2,100,000 distinct TCR beta clonotypes identified. Naive TCR beta clonotypes were estimated from low-frequency clonotypes matched to each donor's FACS-determined naive share, without sorting.

This TCR was sampled from a boy aged 5-17 years in good health. Sequences were obtained from blood. Recombination linked TRBV4-3 to TRBJ2-7, with the D call tentatively TRBD1 or TRBD2, each fitting 6 bases. CDR3 reads: CASSQDRGDEQYF. The DNA reads as follows: TGCGCCAGCAGCCAAGATAGGGGGGACGAGCAGTACTTC.